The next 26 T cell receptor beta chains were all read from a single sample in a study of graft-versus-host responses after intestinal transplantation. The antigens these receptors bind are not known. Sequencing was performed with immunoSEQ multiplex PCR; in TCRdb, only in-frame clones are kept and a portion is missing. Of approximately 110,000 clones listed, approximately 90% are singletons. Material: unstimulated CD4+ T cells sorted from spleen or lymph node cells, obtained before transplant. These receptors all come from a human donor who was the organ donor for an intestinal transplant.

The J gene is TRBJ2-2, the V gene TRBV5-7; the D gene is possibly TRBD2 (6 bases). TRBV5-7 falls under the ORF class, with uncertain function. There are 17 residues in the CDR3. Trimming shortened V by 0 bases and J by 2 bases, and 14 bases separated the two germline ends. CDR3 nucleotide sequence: TGTGCCAGCAGCTTGGATCGTGGAGGGATTAACACCGGGGAGCTGTTTTTT. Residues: CASSLDRGGINTGELFF.

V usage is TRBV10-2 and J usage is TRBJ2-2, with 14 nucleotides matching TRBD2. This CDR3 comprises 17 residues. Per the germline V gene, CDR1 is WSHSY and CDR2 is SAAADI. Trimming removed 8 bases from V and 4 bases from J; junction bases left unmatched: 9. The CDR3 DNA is TGCGCCAGCGCCACCGGGACTAGCGGGAGAAGCACCGGGGAGCTGTTTTTT. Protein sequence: CASATGTSGRSTGELFF.

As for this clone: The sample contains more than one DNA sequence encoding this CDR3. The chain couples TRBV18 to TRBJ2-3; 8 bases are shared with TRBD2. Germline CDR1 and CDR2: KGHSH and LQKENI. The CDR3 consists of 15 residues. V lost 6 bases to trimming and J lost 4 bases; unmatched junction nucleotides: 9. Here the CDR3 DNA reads TGTGCCAGCTCGCGGACCAGCGGGAGAGCAGATACGCAGTATTTT. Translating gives CASSRTSGRADTQYF.

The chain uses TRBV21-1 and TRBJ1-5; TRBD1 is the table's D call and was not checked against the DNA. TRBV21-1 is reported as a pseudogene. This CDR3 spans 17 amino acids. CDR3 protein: CASSKDVEQNSNQPQHF. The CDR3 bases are TGTGCCAGCAGCAAAGATGTAGAACAGAATAGCAATCAGCCCCAGCATTTT.

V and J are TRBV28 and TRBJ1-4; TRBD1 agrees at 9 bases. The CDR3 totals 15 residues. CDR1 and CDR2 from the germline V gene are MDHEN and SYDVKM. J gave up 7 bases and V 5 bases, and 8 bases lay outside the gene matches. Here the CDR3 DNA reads TGTGCCAGCAGTAATCGGGACAGGGCCCGTGAAAAACTGTTTTTT. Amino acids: CASSNRDRAREKLFF. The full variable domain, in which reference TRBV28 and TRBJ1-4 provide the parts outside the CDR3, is DVKVTQSSRYLVKRTGEKVFLECVQDMDHENMFWYRQDPGLGLRLIYFSYDVKMKEKGDIPEGYSVSREKKERFSLILESASTNQTSMYLCASSNRDRAREKLFFGSGTQLSVL.

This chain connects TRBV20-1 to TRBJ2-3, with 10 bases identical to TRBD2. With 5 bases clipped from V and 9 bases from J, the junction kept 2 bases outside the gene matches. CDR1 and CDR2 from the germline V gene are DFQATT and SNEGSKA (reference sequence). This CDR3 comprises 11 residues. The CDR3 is CSALAGGTQYF. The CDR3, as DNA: TGCAGTGCTTTAGCGGGAGGCACGCAGTATTTT.

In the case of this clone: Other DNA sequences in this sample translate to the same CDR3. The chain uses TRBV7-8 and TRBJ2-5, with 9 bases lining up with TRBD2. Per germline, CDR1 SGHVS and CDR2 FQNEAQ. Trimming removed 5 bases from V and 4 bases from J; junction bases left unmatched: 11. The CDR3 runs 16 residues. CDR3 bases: TGTGCCAGCAGCGCTTTCTCTAGCGGGGTAGGAGAGACCCAGTACTTC. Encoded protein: CASSAFSSGVGETQYF.

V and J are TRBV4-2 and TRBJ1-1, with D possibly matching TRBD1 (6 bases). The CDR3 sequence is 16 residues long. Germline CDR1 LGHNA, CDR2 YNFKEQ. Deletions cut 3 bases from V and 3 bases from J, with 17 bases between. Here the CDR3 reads CASSHLIGQPHTEAFF. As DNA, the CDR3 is TGTGCCAGCAGCCACCTAATTGGACAGCCTCACACTGAAGCTTTCTTT.

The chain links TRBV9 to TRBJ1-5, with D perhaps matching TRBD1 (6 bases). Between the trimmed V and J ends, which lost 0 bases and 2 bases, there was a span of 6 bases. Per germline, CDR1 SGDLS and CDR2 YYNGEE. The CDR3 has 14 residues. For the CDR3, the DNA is TGTGCCAGCAGCGTAGCAGGGGGCAATCAGCCCCAGCATTTT. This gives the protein CASSVAGGNQPQHF.

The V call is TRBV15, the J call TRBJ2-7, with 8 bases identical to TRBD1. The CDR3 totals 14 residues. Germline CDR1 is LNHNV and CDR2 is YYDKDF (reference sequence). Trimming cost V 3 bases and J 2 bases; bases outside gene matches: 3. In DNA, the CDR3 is TGTGCCACCAGCAGCGACAGGGGACCCTACGAGCAGTACTTC. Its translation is CATSSDRGPYEQYF.

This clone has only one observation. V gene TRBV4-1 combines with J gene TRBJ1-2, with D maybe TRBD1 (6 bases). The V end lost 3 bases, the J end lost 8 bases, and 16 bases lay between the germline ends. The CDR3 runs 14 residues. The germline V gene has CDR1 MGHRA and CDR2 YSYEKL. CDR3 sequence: CASSQGGHLGGYTF. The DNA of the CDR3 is TGCGCCAGCAGCCAGGGGGGGCACCTTGGGGGCTACACCTTC.

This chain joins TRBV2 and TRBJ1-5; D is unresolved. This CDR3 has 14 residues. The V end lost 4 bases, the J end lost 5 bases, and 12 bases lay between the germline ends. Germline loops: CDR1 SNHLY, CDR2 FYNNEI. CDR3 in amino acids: CASSAGRIDQPQHF. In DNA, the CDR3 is TGTGCCAGCAGTGCCGGTCGGATTGATCAGCCCCAGCATTTT.

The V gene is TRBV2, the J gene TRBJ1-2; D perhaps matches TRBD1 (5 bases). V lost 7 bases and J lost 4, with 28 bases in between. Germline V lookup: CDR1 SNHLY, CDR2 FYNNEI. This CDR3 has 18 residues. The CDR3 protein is CASKGPGTLLRDSYGYTF. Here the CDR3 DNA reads TGTGCCAGCAAAGGCCCCGGGACGCTCCTTCGAGATTCCTATGGCTACACCTTC.

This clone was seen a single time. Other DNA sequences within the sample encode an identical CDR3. The CDR3 sequence: CASSLEGLTYEQYF. The CDR3 nucleotides are TGTGCCAGCAGCTTAGAAGGACTTACCTACGAGCAGTACTTC. The gene calls are TRBV7-9 and TRBJ2-7; possible D gene TRBD2, 5 bases. CDR3 length: 14 residues. Germline lookup yields CDR1 SEHNR and CDR2 FQNEAQ (reference sequence). The V and J ends lost 1 base and 2 bases respectively, with 9 bases between them.

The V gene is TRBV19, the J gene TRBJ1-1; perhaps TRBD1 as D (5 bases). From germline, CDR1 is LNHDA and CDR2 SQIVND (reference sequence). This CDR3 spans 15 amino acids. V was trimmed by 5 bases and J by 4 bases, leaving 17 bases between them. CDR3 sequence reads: CASSPNWRGGTEAFF. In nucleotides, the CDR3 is TGTGCCAGTAGTCCCAACTGGAGGGGAGGCACTGAAGCTTTCTTT.

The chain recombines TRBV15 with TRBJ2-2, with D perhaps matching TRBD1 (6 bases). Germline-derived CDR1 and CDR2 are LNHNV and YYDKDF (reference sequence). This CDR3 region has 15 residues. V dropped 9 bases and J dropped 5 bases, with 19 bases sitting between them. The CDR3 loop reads CATGLGRGRTGELFF. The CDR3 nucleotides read TGTGCCACTGGCCTTGGCAGGGGTCGGACCGGGGAGCTGTTTTTT.

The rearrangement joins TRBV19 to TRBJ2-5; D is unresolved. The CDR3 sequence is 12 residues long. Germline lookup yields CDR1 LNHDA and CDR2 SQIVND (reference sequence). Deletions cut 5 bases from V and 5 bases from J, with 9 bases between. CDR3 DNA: TGTGCCAGTAGTGCCGATTCGGAGACCCAGTACTTC. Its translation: CASSADSETQYF.

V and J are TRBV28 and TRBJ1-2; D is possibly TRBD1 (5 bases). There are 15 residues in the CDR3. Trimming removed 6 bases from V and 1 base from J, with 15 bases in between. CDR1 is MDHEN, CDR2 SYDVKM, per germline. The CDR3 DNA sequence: TGTGCCAGCAGGAGGGGAGAGGGCCTTAACTATGGCTACACCTTC. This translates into CASRRGEGLNYGYTF.

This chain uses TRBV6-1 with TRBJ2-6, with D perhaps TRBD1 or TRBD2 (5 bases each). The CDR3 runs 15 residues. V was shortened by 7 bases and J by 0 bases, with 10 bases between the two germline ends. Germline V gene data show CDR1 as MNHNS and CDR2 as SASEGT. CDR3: CASIWGNSGANVLTF. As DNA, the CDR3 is TGTGCCAGCATTTGGGGGAACTCTGGGGCCAACGTCCTGACTTTC.

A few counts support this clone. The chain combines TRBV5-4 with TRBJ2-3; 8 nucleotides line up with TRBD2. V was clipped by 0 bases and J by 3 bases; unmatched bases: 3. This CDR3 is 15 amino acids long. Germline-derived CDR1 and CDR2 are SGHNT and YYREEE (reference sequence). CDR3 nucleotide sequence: TGTGCCAGCAGCTTGGGGGGGACTAGGACAGATACGCAGTATTTT. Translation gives CASSLGGTRTDTQYF.

The CDR3 loop reads CASSSLAGAGTGELFF. Here the CDR3 DNA reads TGTGCCAGCAGCTCCCTAGCGGGAGCGGGGACCGGGGAGCTGTTTTTT. This chain uses TRBV5-5 with TRBJ2-2; TRBD2 matches 10 bases. The V and J ends lost 3 bases and 5 bases, in that order; junction bases with no gene match: 7. Germline CDR1 is SGHKS and CDR2 is YYEKEE (reference sequence). CDR3 length equals 16 residues.

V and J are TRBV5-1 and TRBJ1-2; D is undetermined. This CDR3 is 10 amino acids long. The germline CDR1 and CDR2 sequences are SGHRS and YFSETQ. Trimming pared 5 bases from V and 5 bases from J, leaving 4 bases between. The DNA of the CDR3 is TGCGCCAGCAGGGGATATGGCTACACCTTC. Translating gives CASRGYGYTF. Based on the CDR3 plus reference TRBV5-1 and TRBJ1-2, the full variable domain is KAGVTQTPRYLIKTRGQQVTLSCSPISGHRSVSWYQQTPGQGLQFLFEYFSETQRNKGNFPGRFSGRQFSNSRSEMNVSTLELGDSALYLCASRGYGYTFGSGTRLTVV.

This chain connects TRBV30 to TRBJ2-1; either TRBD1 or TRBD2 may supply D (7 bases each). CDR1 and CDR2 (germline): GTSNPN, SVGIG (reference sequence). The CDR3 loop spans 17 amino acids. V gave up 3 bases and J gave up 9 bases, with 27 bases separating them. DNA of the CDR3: TGTGCCTGGAGCGCTCAGGGGGGGGGACTCATCCGTAGTGAGCAGTTCTTC. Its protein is CAWSAQGGGLIRSEQFF.

CDR3 region: CASSLWTENTEAFF. The CDR3 DNA reads as TGTGCCAGCAGCCTATGGACAGAAAACACTGAAGCTTTCTTT. This chain connects TRBV7-6 to TRBJ1-1; perhaps TRBD1 as D (6 bases). Trimming took off 5 bases at V and 2 bases at J, with 12 bases between the two ends. This CDR3 contains 14 residues. Germline V CDR1 and CDR2: SGHVS, FNYEAQ.

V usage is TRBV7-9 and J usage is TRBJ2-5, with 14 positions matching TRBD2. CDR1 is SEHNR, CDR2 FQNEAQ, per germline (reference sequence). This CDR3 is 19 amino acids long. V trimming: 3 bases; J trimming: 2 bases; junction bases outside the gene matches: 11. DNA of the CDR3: TGTGCCAGCAGCTTCCCGACTAGCGGGAGGGTGGAGAGTCAAGAGACCCAGTACTTC. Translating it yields CASSFPTSGRVESQETQYF.

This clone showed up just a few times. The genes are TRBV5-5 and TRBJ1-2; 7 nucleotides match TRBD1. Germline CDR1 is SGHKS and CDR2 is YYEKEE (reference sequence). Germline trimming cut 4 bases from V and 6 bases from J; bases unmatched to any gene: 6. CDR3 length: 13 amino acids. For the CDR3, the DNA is TGTGCCAGCAGCCCTACAGGGGTGGATGGCTACACCTTC. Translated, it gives CASSPTGVDGYTF.